The 20 T cell receptor beta chains given below trace back to one sample, sequenced in a study of cytomegalovirus exposure and HLA in healthy donors. With 60 Vbeta and 13 Jbeta primers, the PCR was carried out. Here immunoSEQ multiplex PCR was the method, and the copy in TCRdb shows in-frame clones only, minus some. The sample data list under 200,000 clones. Sequenced input: PBMCs. The origin of the receptors is a man younger than 45 in good health and CMV-seronegative.

J is TRBJ2-7 and V is TRBV6-1; D is perhaps TRBD2 (5 bases). V lost 1 base and J lost 1, with 14 bases in between. Germline V CDR1 and CDR2: MNHNS, SASEGT. The CDR3 totals 16 residues. For the CDR3, the DNA is TGTGCCAGCAGTGAAGGCTCTCGAGCGGAATCCTACGAGCAGTACTTC. This gives the protein CASSEGSRAESYEQYF.

This chain links TRBV7-9 with TRBJ1-3; no firm D call. Germline CDR1 reads SEHNR; CDR2 reads FQNEAQ (reference sequence). The V end was cut by 2 bases, the J end by 4 bases, with 9 bases between. This CDR3 contains 14 residues. CDR3 sequence reads: CASSLSQVGNTIYF. The CDR3 DNA reads as TGTGCCAGCAGCTTAAGTCAGGTCGGAAACACCATATATTTT.

The CDR3 reads CAWSGGPGLAYEQYF. The CDR3 DNA sequence: TGTGCCTGGAGTGGCGGTCCAGGACTAGCCTACGAGCAGTACTTC. The chain carries TRBV30 and TRBJ2-7; 7 bases map to TRBD2. Per the germline V gene, CDR1 is GTSNPN and CDR2 is SVGIG (reference sequence). V lost 1 base and J lost 2; bases outside the gene matches: 8. The CDR3 runs 15 residues.

J is TRBJ2-3 and V is TRBV27; the D gene is possibly TRBD1 (5 bases). V shed 2 bases and J shed 2 bases, with 14 bases lying between them. The CDR3 has 16 amino acids. Germline assignment: CDR1 MNHEY and CDR2 SMNVEV (reference sequence). In DNA form, the CDR3 reads TGTGCCAGCAGTTTAGAGTCCGGACAAACCACAGATACGCAGTATTTT. As protein: CASSLESGQTTDTQYF.

V and J are TRBV6-5 and TRBJ2-2, with no clear D. The CDR3 covers 15 residues. The germline V gene encodes CDR1 MNHEY and CDR2 SVGAGI. Trimming took 1 base from V and 0 from J, leaving 6 bases between them. In nucleotides, the CDR3 is TGTGCCAGCAGTTACTGGCAGACGAACACCGGGGAGCTGTTTTTT. This gives the protein CASSYWQTNTGELFF.

The chain links TRBV19 to TRBJ2-7; 14 bases align to TRBD2. Germline V lookup: CDR1 LNHDA, CDR2 SQIVND (reference sequence). V lost 5 bases to trimming and J lost 0 bases; unmatched junction nucleotides: 9. This CDR3 comprises 18 residues. Here the CDR3 reads CASSSGLAGGQSSYEQYF. CDR3 nucleotides: TGTGCCAGTAGTTCCGGACTAGCGGGAGGCCAAAGCTCCTACGAGCAGTACTTC.

The J gene is TRBJ1-5, the V gene TRBV13; D ambiguous. The CDR3 consists of 14 residues. CDR1 is PRHDT and CDR2 is FYEKMQ in the germline V gene (reference sequence). V was pared by 6 bases and J by 1 base, with 10 bases between. Here the CDR3 DNA reads TGTGCCAGCAGTCCCGGAGGCAGCAATCAGCCCCAGCATTTT. Its protein product is CASSPGGSNQPQHF.

The chain employs TRBV5-4 and TRBJ2-3, with 7 nucleotides matching TRBD1. Germline-derived CDR1 and CDR2 are SGHNT and YYREEE (reference sequence). The J segment lost 6 bases and the V segment lost 0 bases, leaving 7 bases of the junction unmatched. This CDR3 region has 15 residues. CDR3 sequence reads: CASSLAGQNLDTQYF. CDR3 in DNA: TGTGCCAGCAGCTTGGCGGGACAGAATTTGGATACGCAGTATTTT.

The V call is TRBV5-6, the J call TRBJ1-2, with 7 bases lining up with TRBD1. The trim removed 5 bases at V and 4 bases at J, leaving 11 bases unmatched. CDR1 and CDR2 (germline): SGHDT, YYEEEE. This CDR3 is built from 15 residues. CDR3 amino acids: CASSYLQAGGYGYTF. As DNA, the CDR3 is TGTGCCAGCAGTTATCTACAAGCAGGGGGCTATGGCTACACCTTC.

CDR3 protein: CASSPGGQGSSYTF. Here the CDR3 DNA reads TGTGCCAGCAGCCCCGGAGGGCAGGGTTCAAGCTACACCTTC. The V gene is TRBV7-2, the J gene TRBJ1-2; perhaps TRBD1 as D (5 bases). This CDR3 is built from 14 residues. Trimming removed 5 bases at V and 9 bases at J, with 19 bases between. Germline-derived CDR1 and CDR2 are SGHTA and FQGNSA.

The chain employs TRBV14 and TRBJ2-1; tentatively, D is TRBD2 (6 bases). There are 16 residues in the CDR3. The V gene lost 4 bases and the J gene lost 4 bases, with 17 bases spanning the gap. CDR1 and CDR2 from the germline V gene are SGHDN and FVKESK. CDR3 region: CASSPLGVAAYNEQFF. Here the CDR3 DNA reads TGTGCCAGCAGCCCTCTTGGGGTAGCGGCTTACAATGAGCAGTTCTTC.

The chain couples TRBV5-1 to TRBJ2-3; TRBD1 matches at 12 bases. With V trimmed by 2 bases and J by 2 bases, 12 bases remained unmatched. CDR3 length equals 19 residues. CDR1 is SGHRS and CDR2 is YFSETQ in the germline V gene. In DNA, the CDR3 is TGCGCCAGCAGCTTACCGGGACAGGGGGCGCGGAGTAACACAGATACGCAGTATTTT. Translated, it gives CASSLPGQGARSNTDTQYF.

The chain joins TRBV6-5 to TRBJ1-2; TRBD1 aligns across 9 bases. Looked up from germline, CDR1 is MNHEY and CDR2 is SVGAGI. With 5 bases clipped from V and 7 bases from J, the junction kept 2 bases outside the gene matches. This CDR3 is built from 12 residues. CDR3 nucleotides: TGTGCCAGCAGTAGGACAGGGGCTGGCTACACCTTC. Translated: CASSRTGAGYTF.

V usage is TRBV7-6 and J usage is TRBJ1-5; a possible D gene is TRBD1 (6 bases). Germline values: CDR1 SGHVS, CDR2 FNYEAQ. CDR3 length equals 12 residues. Deletions cut 5 bases from V and 7 bases from J, with 9 bases between. CDR3 sequence: CASSLQGQPQHF. Here the CDR3 DNA reads TGTGCCAGCAGCCTCCAGGGGCAGCCCCAGCATTTT.

The genes are TRBV5-8 and TRBJ1-3, with D possibly TRBD1 on 5 matching bases. Trimming stripped 4 bases from V and 2 bases from J, with 10 bases between. Germline V lookup: CDR1 SGHTS, CDR2 YDEGEE. This CDR3 is built from 14 residues. The DNA for the CDR3 is TGTGCCAGCAGCCCAGGGCAACCTGGAAACACCATATATTTT. Amino acids: CASSPGQPGNTIYF.

The CDR3 loop reads CASGKRERGTDTQYF. For the CDR3, the DNA is TGTGCTAGTGGAAAGCGGGAGAGGGGCACAGATACGCAGTATTTT. This chain connects TRBV12-5 to TRBJ2-3, with 8 bases lining up with TRBD2. The CDR3 has 15 residues. The trim removed 6 bases at V and 1 base at J, leaving 6 bases unmatched. Germline CDR1 and CDR2: LGHNT and FRNRAP.

The J gene is TRBJ2-2, the V gene TRBV10-1; possibly TRBD2 for D (6 bases). CDR3 length: 15 residues. The V end lost 4 bases, the J end lost 0 bases, and 9 bases lay between the germline ends. The germline V gene encodes CDR1 WNHNN and CDR2 SYGVQD (reference sequence). The CDR3 region has the DNA TGCGCCAGCAGTGGAGGGAGGCCGAACACCGGGGAGCTGTTTTTT. It yields the protein CASSGGRPNTGELFF.

The V call is TRBV4-3, the J call TRBJ2-1; 11 bases are a match to TRBD2. The CDR3 has 20 amino acids. In germline, CDR1 is LGHNA, CDR2 YSLEER. Unmatched junction bases numbered 10, after V lost 0 bases and J lost 0 bases. Here the CDR3 DNA reads TGCGCCAGCAGCCAAGATACTAGCGGGAGAGGGTCGAGCTCCTACAATGAGCAGTTCTTC. Translating it yields CASSQDTSGRGSSSYNEQFF.

V and J are TRBV9 and TRBJ2-5, with a weak D call TRBD1 (6 bases). The germline V and J ends were trimmed by 3 bases and 1 base, with 10 bases remaining between them. The CDR3 totals 14 residues. CDR1 and CDR2 (germline): SGDLS, YYNGEE. In nucleotides, the CDR3 is TGTGCCAGCAGCGAAGGACAGCCCCAAGAGACCCAGTACTTC. It encodes CASSEGQPQETQYF.

The gene calls are TRBV5-1 and TRBJ2-7; maybe TRBD1 (6 bases). The germline V gene encodes CDR1 SGHRS and CDR2 YFSETQ. V shed 0 bases and J shed 5 bases, with 15 bases lying between them. This CDR3 spans 15 amino acids. In DNA form, the CDR3 reads TGCGCCAGCAGCTTGGGTGGCAGGTCAGGGGACGAGCAGTACTTC. This codes for CASSLGGRSGDEQYF. Using reference TRBV5-1 and TRBJ2-7 for the parts outside the CDR3, the full variable domain is KAGVTQTPRYLIKTRGQQVTLSCSPISGHRSVSWYQQTPGQGLQFLFEYFSETQRNKGNFPGRFSGRQFSNSRSEMNVSTLELGDSALYLCASSLGGRSGDEQYFGPGTRLTVT.